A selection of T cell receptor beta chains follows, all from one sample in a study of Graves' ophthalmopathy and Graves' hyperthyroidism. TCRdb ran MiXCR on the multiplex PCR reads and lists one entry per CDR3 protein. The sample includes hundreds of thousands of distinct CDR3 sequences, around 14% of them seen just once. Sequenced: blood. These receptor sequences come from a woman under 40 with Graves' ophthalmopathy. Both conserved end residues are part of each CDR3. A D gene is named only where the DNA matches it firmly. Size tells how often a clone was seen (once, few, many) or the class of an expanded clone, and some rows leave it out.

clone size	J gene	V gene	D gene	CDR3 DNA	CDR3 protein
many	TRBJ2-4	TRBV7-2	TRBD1	TGTGCCAGCAGCTTAGATGGATCCACAGGGGGCGGCATTCAGTACTTC	CASSLDGSTGGGIQYF
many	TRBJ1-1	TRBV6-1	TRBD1	TGTGCCAGCAGGGGGACAGGGGGAATCTCTGAAGCTTTCTTT	CASRGTGGISEAFF
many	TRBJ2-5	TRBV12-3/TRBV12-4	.	TGTGCCAGCAGTTTTGGCAGCCTTCAAGAGACCCAGTACTTC	CASSFGSLQETQYF
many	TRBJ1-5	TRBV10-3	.	TGTGCCATCGGGGGGGGAAATCAGCCCCAGCATTTT	CAIGGGNQPQHF
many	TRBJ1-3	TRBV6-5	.	TGTGCCAGCAGTTACGTCGCAGGGAGCTCTGGAAACACCATATATTTT	CASSYVAGSSGNTIYF
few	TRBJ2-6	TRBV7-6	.	TGTGCCAGCAGCTTGAAATCTGGGGCCAACGTCCTGACTTTC	CASSLKSGANVLTF
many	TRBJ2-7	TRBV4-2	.	TGTGCCAGCAGCCAAGGAGTGGGAAGCACAATCTCCTACGAGCAGTACTTC	CASSQGVGSTISYEQYF
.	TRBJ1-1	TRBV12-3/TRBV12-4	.	TGTGCCAGCAGTCTCGGTGGGGGTTCGAACACTGAAGCTTTCTTT	CASSLGGGSNTEAFF
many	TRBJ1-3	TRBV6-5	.	TGTGCCAGCAACAGGTTGGCTACCAACTCTGGAAACACCATATATTTT	CASNRLATNSGNTIYF
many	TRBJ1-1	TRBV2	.	TGTGCCAGCAGCAAGAAGGGTCTATTGAACACTGAAGCTTTCTTT	CASSKKGLLNTEAFF
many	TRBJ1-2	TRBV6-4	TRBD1	TGTGCCAGCAGTATTTGGGACAGGGGGCGCGACCTATATGGCTACACCTTC	CASSIWDRGRDLYGYTF
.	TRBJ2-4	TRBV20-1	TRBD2	TGCAGTGCTAGGATATTTAGCGGGACGGCCAAAAACATTCAGTACTTC	CSARIFSGTAKNIQYF
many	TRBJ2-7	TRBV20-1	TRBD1	TGCAGTGCATCGGGACAGTCTACACCCTACGAGCAGTACTTC	CSASGQSTPYEQYF
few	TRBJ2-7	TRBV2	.	TGTGCCAGCAGTATGCGGACGGTTACCTACGAGCAGTACTTC	CASSMRTVTYEQYF
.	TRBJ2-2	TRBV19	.	TGTGCCAGTAGGCCGGACAGTTACACCGGGGAGCTGTTTTTT	CASRPDSYTGELFF
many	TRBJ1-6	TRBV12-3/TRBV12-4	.	TGTGCCAGCAGTTTTAGGGAGGGTTCACCCCTCCACTTT	CASSFREGSPLHF
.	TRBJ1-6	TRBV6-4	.	TGTGCCTCGGGACTCCATAATTCACCCCTCCACTTT	CASGLHNSPLHF
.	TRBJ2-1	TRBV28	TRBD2	TGTGCCAGCAGCCTCATTCGGGAGGGCCATTACAATGAGCAGTTCTTC	CASSLIREGHYNEQFF
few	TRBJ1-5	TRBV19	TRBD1	TGTGCCAGTAACCCCCCTGGGACAGGGCTAAATCAGCCCCAGCATTTT	CASNPPGTGLNQPQHF
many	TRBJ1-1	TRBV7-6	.	TGTGCCAGCAGCTTAGGGGACGTAACTTCTGAAGCTTTCTTT	CASSLGDVTSEAFF
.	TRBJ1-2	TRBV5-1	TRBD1	TGCGCCAGCAGCTTCGGGACAGGGACTCTCTATGGCTACACCTTC	CASSFGTGTLYGYTF
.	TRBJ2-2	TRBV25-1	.	TGTGCCAGCAGGACAGAGAACACCGGGGAGCTGTTTTTT	CASRTENTGELFF
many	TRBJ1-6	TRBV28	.	TGTGCCAGCAGTTTGACCCGAAAGGCCCGCACCCTCCACTTT	CASSLTRKARTLHF
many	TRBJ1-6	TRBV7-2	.	TGTGCCAGCAGCTCAGGTTCACCCCTCCACTTT	CASSSGSPLHF
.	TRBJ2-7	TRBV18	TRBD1	TGTGCCAGCTCACCCCCTCTCGGGACAGGGCAACACGAGCAGTACTTC	CASSPPLGTGQHEQYF
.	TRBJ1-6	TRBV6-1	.	TGTGCCAGCAGTGAAGCGGGGGCAGGAAGGAATTCACCCCTCCACTTT	CASSEAGAGRNSPLHF
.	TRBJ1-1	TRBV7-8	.	TGTGCCAGCAGCTTAGCGCCCCTTTTGATGGCGGGGTCCACTGAAGCTTTCTTT	CASSLAPLLMAGSTEAFF
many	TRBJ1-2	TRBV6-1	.	TGTGCCAGCAGTCATTACAGGGAGTTGTACTATGGCTACACCTTC	CASSHYRELYYGYTF
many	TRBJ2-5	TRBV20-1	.	TGCAGTGCCTCCCGGGACCGCCTAGGGACCCAGTACTTC	CSASRDRLGTQYF
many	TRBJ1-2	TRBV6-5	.	TGTGCCAGCAGTTACCGGGGGCTCTATGGCTACACCTTC	CASSYRGLYGYTF
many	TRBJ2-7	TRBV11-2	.	TGTGCCAGCAGCTTAGATGGTGGGGGCCGGAGCTCCTACGAGCAGTACTTC	CASSLDGGGRSSYEQYF
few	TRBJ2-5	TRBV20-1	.	TGCAGTGCGCCGGGGAGCGGCCAAGAGACCCAGTACTTC	CSAPGSGQETQYF
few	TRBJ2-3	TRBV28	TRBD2	TGTGCCAGCAGACTTCCGGGACTACAAGATACGCAGTATTTT	CASRLPGLQDTQYF
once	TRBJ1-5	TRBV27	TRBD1	TGTGCCAGCAGTCCGTACAGGGGAGCCAATCAGCCCCAGCATTTT	CASSPYRGANQPQHF
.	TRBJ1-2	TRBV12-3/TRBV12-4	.	TGTGCCAGCTCGGGGGTAGGTGGCTATGGCTACACCTTC	CASSGVGGYGYTF
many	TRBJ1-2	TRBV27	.	TGTGCCAGCAGCTTACCTGGTCATGGCTACACCTTC	CASSLPGHGYTF
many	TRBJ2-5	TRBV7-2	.	TGTGCCAGCAGCTTAGGGGCAGAGACCCAGTACTTC	CASSLGAETQYF
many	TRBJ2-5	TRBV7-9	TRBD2	TGTGCCAGCAGGACTAGCGGGGACCAAGAGACCCAGTACTTC	CASRTSGDQETQYF
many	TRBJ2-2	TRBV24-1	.	TGTGCCACCAGTGGGGTTACACCCACCGGGGAGCTGTTTTTT	CATSGVTPTGELFF
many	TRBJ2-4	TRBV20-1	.	TGCAGTACCAAATATGCCCGGGACTGGGCCAAAAACATTCAGTACTTC	CSTKYARDWAKNIQYF
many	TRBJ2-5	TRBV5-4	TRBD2	TGTGCCAGCAGCGCCGGGACTATCGGGGAGACCCAGTACTTC	CASSAGTIGETQYF
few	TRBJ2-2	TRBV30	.	TGTGCCTGGAGTGTTCACAGGGCGCCCGGGGAGCTGTTTTTT	CAWSVHRAPGELFF
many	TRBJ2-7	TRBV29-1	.	TGCAGCGTCGGTAAACCGGGAAGTACCTACGAGCAGTACTTC	CSVGKPGSTYEQYF
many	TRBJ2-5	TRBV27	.	TGTGCCAGCAGATCCCACCCCAAGGGACCTATGGAGACCCAGTACTTC	CASRSHPKGPMETQYF
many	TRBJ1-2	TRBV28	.	TGTGCCAGCAGCCCCGGGACTAGGAGTGGCTACACCTTC	CASSPGTRSGYTF
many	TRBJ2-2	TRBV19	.	TGTGCCAGTATCGGCAGAACGAACACCGGGGAGCTGTTTTTT	CASIGRTNTGELFF